In this sample, the clone carrying this T cell receptor beta chain turned up many times. Its antigen is currently unknown. The data belong to a study of T cells in Graves' hyperthyroidism and ophthalmopathy. Study results and caveats: Also found in blood were most expanded thyroid clonotypes above 0.001. Separating ophthalmopathy from stable hyperthyroidism was achieved by a 13 V-J model.

Patients showing uncontrolled infection, other autoimmune disease, pregnancy or lactation were ineligible. The diagnoses drew upon clinical symptoms, serum thyroxine and TRAb, thyroid ultrasound and orbital computed tomography. V was trimmed by 6 bases and J by 1 base, leaving 9 bases between them. The CDR3 spans 12 residues. Germline loops: CDR1 GTSNPN, CDR2 SVGIG (reference sequence). Amplification yielded TCR beta CDR3 regions, with RNA transcripts as the source. Initially, a first-round RT-PCR of the TCR CDR3 employed the HTBI primer set. Using its own MiXCR run on the multiplex PCR reads, TCRdb lists one record per CDR3 protein. Among 130,000 to 150,000 distinct CDR3 sequences listed, roughly a fifth were seen once.

This clonotype was sampled from a woman between 45 and 60 years old with Graves' hyperthyroidism that later progressed to Graves' ophthalmopathy. The chain is built from TRBV30 and TRBJ1-1; D might be TRBD1 (5 bases). Sequenced: blood. As DNA, the CDR3 is TGTGCCTGCGGGGGTGGGAACACTGAAGCTTTCTTT. It codes for CACGGGNTEAFF.